The present T cell receptor (beta chain) was sequenced within a study of T cell repertoires in ileal Crohn's disease. Study-wide background: Every patient was operated on for stricturing (about 60%) or penetrating (39%) complications.

With respect to this clone: The antigen is unknown.

Notes on the study in general: Sorted CD8 T cells held more high-frequency clones than CD4. Every patient over 26.8% clonality showed endoscopic recurrence. Compared with non-smokers, active smokers at surgery showed more clonal expansions.

TCRdb's copy holds only in-frame clones and misses some; the assay was immunoSEQ multiplex PCR. Of 15,000 to 20,000 clones listed, roughly two thirds are singletons. Per the germline V gene, CDR1 is SNHLY and CDR2 is FYNNEI. V shed 6 bases and J 5 bases; nucleotides not matched to a gene: 9. The CDR3 has 14 residues. The V call is TRBV2, the J call TRBJ1-2, with 7 bases matching TRBD1. This clonotype was obtained from an adult with Crohn's disease. Input material: ileal tissue. The CDR3 region is CASRAVPGGYGYTF. The CDR3 DNA reads TGTGCCAGCAGAGCAGTTCCAGGGGGATATGGCTACACCTTC.